The 29 T cell receptor beta chains reported below all come from one sample, sequenced in a study of STAT5B mutations in CD4+ large granular lymphocyte leukemia. Assay used: immunoSEQ multiplex PCR; TCRdb lists only in-frame clones, some missing. Among some 27,000 clones listed, just under 75% were seen once. Sequencing used CD4+ T cells from blood buffy coats. The receptors come from a human donor in good health.

The chain combines TRBV29-1 with TRBJ2-5, with D tentatively TRBD2 (5 bases). Trimming pared 1 base from V and 4 bases from J, leaving 7 bases between. The CDR3 runs 12 residues. Germline loops: CDR1 SQVTM, CDR2 ANQGSEA. The CDR3 loop reads CSVEGAGETQYF. Here the CDR3 DNA reads TGCAGCGTTGAAGGGGCGGGAGAGACCCAGTACTTC.

In its sample, this clone was seen a few times. V usage is TRBV10-3 and J usage is TRBJ2-2; D is unclear. The CDR3 extends over 13 amino acids. CDR1 is ENHRY, CDR2 SYGVKD, per germline. Deletions cut 1 base from V and 6 bases from J, with 6 bases between. CDR3 coding DNA: TGTGCCATCAGTGAGTTTCGTCCCGGGGAGCTGTTTTTT. Its translation is CAISEFRPGELFF.

The chain couples TRBV25-1 to TRBJ2-2, with a weak D call TRBD1 (6 bases). V was clipped by 2 bases and J by 0 bases, with 10 bases between them. The CDR3 has 16 residues. CDR1 MGHDK and CDR2 SYGVNS come from the germline V gene. In DNA, the CDR3 is TGTGCCAGCAGTGAAAGTTGGGGGCCGAACACCGGGGAGCTGTTTTTT. Encoded protein: CASSESWGPNTGELFF.

V usage is TRBV7-2 and J usage is TRBJ2-3, with TRBD2 identical over 9 bases. Per germline, CDR1 SGHTA and CDR2 FQGNSA. CDR3 size: 16 residues. With V trimmed by 5 bases and J by 2 bases, 8 bases remained unmatched. The CDR3 DNA reads TGTGCCAGCAGCCTAGAGGGCGGGAGGGCCACAGATACGCAGTATTTT. Translation gives CASSLEGGRATDTQYF.

The table lists this clone with a few counts. The J gene is TRBJ1-2, the V gene TRBV2; weak D call: TRBD1 (5 bases). With 3 bases removed from V and 0 bases from J, the gap between germline ends came to 8 bases. Germline V gene lookup returns CDR1 SNHLY and CDR2 FYNNEI. The CDR3 is 14 residues long. The CDR3 sequence: CASSEGEANYGYTF. CDR3 coding DNA: TGTGCCAGCAGTGAGGGGGAAGCTAACTATGGCTACACCTTC.

The table lists this clone with a few counts. The chain is built from TRBV7-2 and TRBJ1-3; D remains ambiguous. The CDR3 extends over 13 amino acids. Germline CDR1 SGHTA, CDR2 FQGNSA. V was cut by 5 bases and J by 3 bases, with 8 bases left in between. The CDR3 DNA sequence: TGTGCCAGCAGCCGAAGTCATGGAAACACCATATATTTT. Translating it yields CASSRSHGNTIYF.

This chain links TRBV28 with TRBJ1-5; D gene ambiguous. Germline loops: CDR1 MDHEN, CDR2 SYDVKM. Trimming cost V 7 bases and J 4 bases, with 14 bases left between them. CDR3 size: 14 residues. The chain's CDR3 is CASTPGGPNQPQHF. CDR3 nucleotides: TGTGCCAGCACCCCGGGAGGGCCTAATCAGCCCCAGCATTTT. Full variable domain (rest looked up from reference TRBV28 and TRBJ1-5): DVKVTQSSRYLVKRTGEKVFLECVQDMDHENMFWYRQDPGLGLRLIYFSYDVKMKEKGDIPEGYSVSREKKERFSLILESASTNQTSMYLCASTPGGPNQPQHFGDGTRLSIL.

This chain joins TRBV5-8 and TRBJ2-2; D could derive from TRBD1 or TRBD2 (5 bases each). V lost 3 bases and J 0 bases, leaving 12 bases between the germline ends. The CDR3 sequence is 16 residues long. Germline CDR1 reads SGHTS; CDR2 reads YDEGEE. The CDR3 reads CASSSPWGSNTGELFF. CDR3 coding DNA: TGTGCCAGCAGCTCCCCGTGGGGGTCGAACACCGGGGAGCTGTTTTTT.

The chain employs TRBV2 and TRBJ2-5, with no clear D. Germline values: CDR1 SNHLY, CDR2 FYNNEI. V was cut by 4 bases and J by 1 base, with 16 bases left in between. The length of the CDR3 is 16 residues. The CDR3, as DNA: TGTGCCAGCAGTGTGGGGTCACGTACTCTCCAAGAGACCCAGTACTTC. Its protein is CASSVGSRTLQETQYF.

The rearrangement links TRBV5-6 to TRBJ1-1; weak D call: TRBD1 (5 bases). V was trimmed by 6 bases and J by 7 bases, leaving 16 bases between them. CDR1 and CDR2 (germline): SGHDT, YYEEEE. The CDR3 spans 13 residues. In nucleotides, the CDR3 is TGTGCCAGCACCCGCCCTCCCGACAGTGAAGCTTTCTTT. Amino acid sequence: CASTRPPDSEAFF. Full variable domain (outside the CDR3, taken from reference TRBV5-6 and TRBJ1-1): DAGVTQSPTHLIKTRGQQVTLRCSPKSGHDTVSWYQQALGQGPQFIFQYYEEEERQRGNFPDRFSGHQFPNYSSELNVNALLLGDSALYLCASTRPPDSEAFFGQGTRLTVV.

The V gene is TRBV18, the J gene TRBJ2-7; TRBD1 matches 8 bases. The germline gives CDR1 KGHSH, CDR2 LQKENI. V was pared by 4 bases and J by 7 bases, with 3 bases of the junction left unmatched. The CDR3 spans 12 residues. CDR3 loop: CASSRTGGEQYF. The CDR3 nucleotides are TGTGCCAGCTCACGTACAGGGGGGGAGCAGTACTTC.

The V gene is TRBV12-5, the J gene TRBJ2-1; unclear D gene. The CDR3 is 19 residues long. The germline CDR1 and CDR2 sequences are LGHNT and FRNRAP. Trimming removed 6 bases at V and 0 bases at J, with 24 bases between. CDR3 sequence (DNA): TGTGCTAGTGGACCCTCCCCTAGAGTCGCTGGGGACTCCTACAATGAGCAGTTCTTC. It specifies CASGPSPRVAGDSYNEQFF.

J is TRBJ2-7 and V is TRBV9; 12 positions agree with TRBD2. The CDR3 is made up of 18 amino acids. The ends lost 4 bases at V and 2 bases at J; junction bases unmatched: 13. The germline CDR1 and CDR2 sequences are SGDLS and YYNGEE. CDR3 in amino acids: CASSREKKGLAGPYEQYF. CDR3 nucleotides: TGTGCCAGCAGCCGGGAAAAAAAGGGACTAGCGGGCCCCTACGAGCAGTACTTC.

V usage is TRBV10-2 and J usage is TRBJ1-5; tentatively, D is TRBD1 (5 bases). CDR1 is WSHSY and CDR2 is SAAADI in the germline V gene. CDR3 length: 13 amino acids. Trimming took off 2 bases at V and 4 bases at J, with 6 bases between the two ends. CDR3 DNA sequence: TGCGCCAGCAGTGAGAAGGGGAATCAGCCCCAGCATTTT. Encoded protein: CASSEKGNQPQHF.

This sequence joins TRBV27 and TRBJ1-2; the match to TRBD1 covers 8 bases. With 5 bases clipped from V and 4 bases from J, the junction kept 6 bases outside the gene matches. The CDR3 is 14 amino acids. Germline lookup yields CDR1 MNHEY and CDR2 SMNVEV (reference sequence). The CDR3 spells CASSGTGSSYGYTF. The CDR3 coding sequence is TGTGCCAGCAGTGGGACAGGCAGTTCCTATGGCTACACCTTC.

This chain connects TRBV5-1 to TRBJ2-3, with TRBD2 matching over 9 bases. The V gene end was trimmed by 6 bases and the J gene end by 0 bases; junction bases not matched to a gene: 8. The CDR3 contains 16 residues. The germline gives CDR1 SGHRS, CDR2 YFSETQ. CDR3 coding DNA: TGCGCCAGCAACCAACTTCTAGCGGGAAGCACAGATACGCAGTATTTT. The encoded protein is CASNQLLAGSTDTQYF.

V and J are TRBV28 and TRBJ2-3, with 7 bases matching TRBD2. V lost 5 bases, J lost 2 bases, and 1 base stayed unmatched. CDR3 length: 13 amino acids. Germline CDR1 and CDR2: MDHEN and SYDVKM. The CDR3 sequence: CASSSGATDTQYF. The CDR3, as DNA: TGTGCCAGCAGTAGCGGGGCCACAGATACGCAGTATTTT.

This clone has just a few counts. The chain uses TRBV6-6 and TRBJ1-5, with D maybe TRBD1 (6 bases). From germline, CDR1 is MNHNY and CDR2 SVGAGI (reference sequence). V lost 2 bases, J lost 0 bases, and 8 bases lay in between. The CDR3 covers 15 residues. The CDR3 DNA reads TGTGCCAGCAGTTACCGACAGGCTAGCAATCAGCCCCAGCATTTT. Protein sequence: CASSYRQASNQPQHF.

This clone was detected a few times. This chain uses TRBV23-1 with TRBJ1-6; 8 nucleotides align to TRBD1. TRBV23-1 is flagged as an ORF with uncertain function. The V and J ends lost 3 bases and 6 bases, in that order; junction bases with no gene match: 10. The CDR3 consists of 17 residues. CDR3 residues: CASSQGQAAEGNSPLHF. CDR3 DNA: TGCGCCAGCAGTCAGGGACAGGCAGCAGAGGGTAATTCACCCCTCCACTTT.

The CDR3 region has the DNA TGTGCCAGCTCGCAGGGACAACTGGGTCAGCCCCAGCATTTT. It translates to CASSQGQLGQPQHF. The chain is built from TRBV18 and TRBJ1-5; perhaps TRBD1 as D (6 bases). In germline, CDR1 is KGHSH, CDR2 LQKENI. The length of the CDR3 is 14 residues. V was shortened by 6 bases and J by 6 bases, with 15 bases between the two germline ends.

V is TRBV5-1 and J is TRBJ2-1, with TRBD1 matching over 9 bases. This CDR3 is built from 16 residues. Germline trimming cut 4 bases from V and 5 bases from J; bases unmatched to any gene: 10. Germline values: CDR1 SGHRS, CDR2 YFSETQ. The CDR3, as DNA: TGCGCCAGCAGCAGTGGGGACAGGGCTTTAAACAATGAGCAGTTCTTC. This gives the protein CASSSGDRALNNEQFF.

The chain carries TRBV28 and TRBJ2-7; 8 bases match TRBD1. Losses at the gene ends were 5 bases for V and 2 bases for J; bases not matched to a gene: 8. The CDR3 spans 15 residues. From germline, CDR1 is MDHEN and CDR2 SYDVKM. The CDR3 nucleotides read TGTGCCAGCAGTGCAGGGGGCGTATCCACCTACGAGCAGTACTTC. This translates into CASSAGGVSTYEQYF.

V usage is TRBV11-2 and J usage is TRBJ2-2; tentatively, D is TRBD2 (6 bases). CDR1 is SGHAT and CDR2 is FQNNGV in the germline V gene. The CDR3 spans 14 residues. V lost 4 bases, J lost 1 base, and 7 bases lay in between. This CDR3 reads CASSSGLNTGELFF. The CDR3 bases are TGTGCCAGCAGCTCGGGACTGAACACCGGGGAGCTGTTTTTT.

The CDR3 is CASSPGGRNIQYF. DNA for the CDR3: TGTGCCAGCAGCCCGGGCGGTAGAAACATTCAGTACTTC. The chain carries TRBV5-4 and TRBJ2-4; D remains unclear. The CDR3 is made up of 13 amino acids. Germline CDR1 is SGHNT and CDR2 is YYREEE (reference sequence). V lost 4 bases to trimming and J lost 6 bases, with 11 bases between them.

The chain combines TRBV7-2 with TRBJ1-4; D unresolved. V dropped 4 bases and J dropped 14 bases, with 17 bases sitting between them. The CDR3 runs 13 residues. The V gene's germline CDR1 is SGHTA and CDR2 FQGNSA. The CDR3, as DNA: TGTGCCAGCAGCTCAGCCCGGGCTGCCAGTCTGTTTTTT. As protein: CASSSARAASLFF.

This clone was counted only a few times. The chain carries TRBV30 and TRBJ2-6; D gene unclear. This CDR3 is 18 amino acids long. With 5 bases removed from V and 0 bases from J, the gap between germline ends came to 20 bases. Germline CDR1 is GTSNPN and CDR2 is SVGIG (reference sequence). The chain's CDR3 is CAWWVIGQGRSGANVLTF. The CDR3 DNA sequence: TGTGCCTGGTGGGTGATCGGCCAAGGACGCTCTGGGGCCAACGTCCTGACTTTC.

The chain employs TRBV19 and TRBJ2-7, with no clear D. The germline V and J ends were trimmed by 7 bases and 4 bases, with 17 bases remaining between them. Germline V CDR1 and CDR2: LNHDA, SQIVND (reference sequence). The CDR3 spans 14 residues. The CDR3 DNA follows: TGTGCCAGTAAGGCAGATCAGGCAACTTACGAGCAGTACTTC. Translating gives CASKADQATYEQYF.

V gene TRBV27 combines with J gene TRBJ1-1; D is perhaps TRBD1 (5 bases). Germline V gene data show CDR1 as MNHEY and CDR2 as SMNVEV (reference sequence). Trimming stripped 7 bases from V and 4 bases from J, with 16 bases between. The length of the CDR3 is 14 residues. CDR3: CASIRGGASTEAFF. In DNA, the CDR3 is TGTGCCAGCATCCGGGGGGGAGCGAGCACTGAAGCTTTCTTT.

The J gene is TRBJ2-4, the V gene TRBV7-2; 7 nucleotides line up with TRBD1. CDR3 length equals 16 residues. Looked up from germline, CDR1 is SGHTA and CDR2 is FQGNSA. V shed 5 bases, J shed 1 base, and the junction held 8 bases outside the gene matches. The CDR3 nucleotides are TGTGCCAGCAGCCCTAACAGGGGAACGGCCAAAAACATTCAGTACTTC. Protein: CASSPNRGTAKNIQYF.